This TCR beta chain was identified in a study of blood T cell repertoires in COVID-19 (dated by TCRdb to 2020 to 2022). In terms of the full investigation: Collaborator samples came from the United States, Italy and Spain and covered acute and convalescent phases of COVID-19. Where HLA class I and class II types were available, the types were taken from metadata supplied by the sample provider, not from assay-based typing. A de-identified subject ID, COVID-19 status, age in years and sex were almost always included in the sample metadata. The prospective study material was composed of cDNA or gDNA derived from T cells, B-cell-depleted T cells, or PBMCs. The samples were drawn from two sources: the first 160 participants of the ongoing ImmuneRACE study, and 1,200 or so subjects contributed by 6 global collaborators. The dataset comprised deeply sampled blood TCRbeta repertoires from subjects exposed to, actively infected with, or recovered from COVID-19. The repertoires were released in a freely available public database intended as a resource for research on the immune response to SARS-CoV-2. Summary of the overall study and its limitations: Clinical and demographic metadata were provided uncurated, with the amount varying by source and participant.

TCRbeta CDR3 regions were amplified from genomic DNA using the immunoSEQ Assay, a bias-controlled multiplex PCR. The paper's processing steps were these. Within the assay, amplification of reference gene primers was used to estimate how many nucleated cells each sample contained. Sequence reads were collapsed and filtered to measure the absolute abundance of every unique TCRbeta CDR3 rearrangement. Productive Simpson clonality was computed per sample as the square root of Simpson's diversity index over productive rearrangements. TCRdb's version of the immuneACCESS table is confined to in-frame rearrangements and falls short of the full clone set. An unresolved V gene accounts for under half of the shortfall where checked; the remainder is of unknown origin. For V, J and clone size, that table is used; D and trimming come from the DNA. The sample table contains roughly 100,000 clones; only one count was recorded for 88% of them. Approximately 4.8% of the sample is held by the ten biggest clonotypes.

Each collaborating institution followed its own protocols to collect whole blood in K2EDTA tubes. Collaborator samples were shipped for TCRbeta analysis as frozen whole blood, isolated PBMCs, or DNA extracted from either sample type. With regard to this clone: This clone's antigen is unknown. No quality values exist for individual bases; no much larger clone is one base distant.

The CDR3 has 15 amino acids, counting the end cysteine and phenylalanine. Only the CDR3 region is kept as DNA, spanning 45 bases read in frame from base 1. Cut back by 5 bases and 2 bases, the V and J ends lie 13 bases apart. As encoded in the germline V gene, CDR1 is SNHLY while CDR2 is FYNNEI. The sequencing sample was made of peripheral blood. The clonotype originates from a woman older than 75 with active COVID-19. The rearrangement joined TRBV2 to TRBJ1-5; the D segment cannot be called with confidence. DNA sequence: TGTGCCAGCAGTCGTGAGGGCTGGGGCAATCAGCCCCAGCATTTT. Translation gives CASSREGWGNQPQHF.